One and the same sample provided the 8 T cell receptor beta chains below, sequenced in a study of shared clonotypes between healthy human individuals. Terminally differentiated effector memory CD45RA+ cells were excluded from the naive CD8 cells, which were CD45RO-negative and positively selected for CCR7. The method was immunoSEQ multiplex PCR; TCRdb's version includes in-frame clones alone and lacks a portion of them. The data hold about 2 million clones, with approximately 94% observed a single time. The sample was naive CD8+ T cells sorted from blood. The receptors shown here come from a man aged 18 to 29 in good health.

The V gene is TRBV4-3, the J gene TRBJ1-2; D remains ambiguous. This CDR3 comprises 15 residues. Germline CDR1 reads LGHNA; CDR2 reads YSLEER. Trimming took off 0 bases at V and 4 bases at J, with 12 bases between the two ends. The CDR3 here is CASSQDRSSSYGYTF. The CDR3, as DNA: TGCGCCAGCAGCCAAGATCGGTCCAGCTCCTATGGCTACACCTTC.

In regard to this clone: Other DNA sequences from this sample encode an identical CDR3 as well. The J gene is TRBJ1-2, the V gene TRBV15, with TRBD1 matching over 9 bases. Germline loops: CDR1 LNHNV, CDR2 YYDKDF (reference sequence). Losses at the gene ends were 6 bases for V and 0 bases for J; bases not matched to a gene: 2. This CDR3 is 14 amino acids long. The CDR3 loop reads CATSTGGPNYGYTF. The CDR3 region has the DNA TGTGCCACCAGTACAGGGGGCCCTAACTATGGCTACACCTTC.

The rearrangement joins TRBV19 to TRBJ1-1, with D possibly matching TRBD1 (5 bases). CDR1 is LNHDA and CDR2 is SQIVND in the germline V gene (reference sequence). The CDR3 contains 14 residues. Trimming stripped 5 bases from V and 2 bases from J, with 12 bases between. The chain's CDR3 is CASSVRQYNTEAFF. CDR3 sequence (DNA): TGTGCCAGTAGTGTTCGACAGTACAACACTGAAGCTTTCTTT. Drawing the rest from reference TRBV19 and TRBJ1-1, the complete variable domain is DGGITQSPKYLFRKEGQNVTLSCEQNLNHDAMYWYRQDPGQGLRLIYYSQIVNDFQKGDIAEGYSVSREKKESFPLTVTSAQKNPTAFYLCASSVRQYNTEAFFGQGTRLTVV.

The V gene is TRBV2, the J gene TRBJ2-5; unclear D gene. The CDR3 is made up of 13 amino acids. V was cut by 5 bases and J by 1 base, with 8 bases left in between. Germline CDR1 SNHLY, CDR2 FYNNEI. CDR3 in amino acids: CASSLWSQETQYF. The CDR3 region has the DNA TGTGCCAGCAGTTTGTGGAGCCAAGAGACCCAGTACTTC.

V usage is TRBV7-7 and J usage is TRBJ1-3, with D perhaps matching TRBD1 (5 bases). Germline CDR1 SSHAT, CDR2 FNYEAQ (reference sequence). The CDR3 runs to 13 residues. In DNA form, the CDR3 reads TGTGCTAGAGGGGTTGGCTCTGGAAACACCATATATTTT. This translates into CARGVGSGNTIYF. Complete variable domain (other parts from reference TRBV7-7 and TRBJ1-3): GAGVSQSPRYKVTKRGQDVTLRCDPISSHATLYWYQQALGQGPEFLTYFNYEAQPDKSGLPSDRFSAERPEGSISTLTIQRTEQRDSAMYRCARGVGSGNTIYFGEGSWLTVV.

The chain has TRBV13 and TRBJ1-3; unclear D gene. This CDR3 spans 15 amino acids. Germline V gene lookup returns CDR1 PRHDT and CDR2 FYEKMQ (reference sequence). V dropped 0 bases and J dropped 0 bases, with 6 bases sitting between them. The CDR3 is CASSLGLYSGNTIYF. The CDR3 DNA sequence: TGTGCCAGCAGCTTAGGCCTTTACTCTGGAAACACCATATATTTT. The entire variable domain, with the rest obtained from reference TRBV13 and TRBJ1-3, is as follows: AAGVIQSPRHLIKEKRETATLKCYPIPRHDTVYWYQQGPGQDPQFLISFYEKMQSDKGSIPDRFSAQQFSDYHSELNMSSLELGDSALYFCASSLGLYSGNTIYFGEGSWLTVV.

The chain combines TRBV7-2 with TRBJ1-4; TRBD1 agrees at 7 bases. The ends lost 5 bases at V and 7 bases at J; junction bases unmatched: 10. Germline assignment: CDR1 SGHTA and CDR2 FQGNSA. This CDR3 is 15 amino acids long. CDR3: CASSPRDRDFEKLFF. The CDR3 DNA reads as TGTGCCAGCAGCCCACGGGACAGAGACTTTGAAAAACTGTTTTTT. Full variable domain (outside the CDR3, taken from reference TRBV7-2 and TRBJ1-4): GAGVSQSPSNKVTEKGKDVELRCDPISGHTALYWYRQSLGQGLEFLIYFQGNSAPDKSGLPSDRFSAERTGGSVSTLTIQRTQQEDSAVYLCASSPRDRDFEKLFFGSGTQLSVL.

The chain links TRBV5-4 to TRBJ2-1, with 8 bases aligning to TRBD1. The CDR3 sequence is 14 residues long. From germline, CDR1 is SGHNT and CDR2 YYREEE (reference sequence). Losses at the gene ends were 4 bases for V and 10 bases for J; bases not matched to a gene: 10. CDR3 amino acids: CASSPGDRYGEQFF. The CDR3 bases are TGTGCCAGCAGCCCGGGGGACAGGTACGGGGAGCAGTTCTTC.